This T cell receptor (beta chain) is drawn from a study of T cells in Graves' hyperthyroidism and ophthalmopathy. Study-wide points: Most thyroid clonotypes with frequency above 0.001 were detected in blood.

Graves' hyperthyroidism was deemed stable absent ophthalmopathy progression within 18 months. With a duration under 2 months, the hyperthyroidism was newly diagnosed in patients aged 18 to 65. In its sample, this clonotype was seen many times. The antigen is not known. The length of the CDR3 is 17 residues. V was clipped by 7 bases and J by 0 bases, with 16 bases between them. From RNA transcripts, TCR beta CDR3 regions were amplified. HTBI primers were employed in a first-round RT-PCR of the TCR CDR3. TCRdb analysed the multiplex PCR reads with MiXCR anew, one entry per CDR3 protein. This repertoire shows a few hundred thousand distinct CDR3 sequences, just over 45% found once; its top ten account for roughly 7.7%.

Material: peripheral blood or thyroid tissue (not recorded which). The chain has TRBV12-3 or TRBV12-4 and TRBJ2-6; no definite D call. The TCR was taken from a woman under 30 with Graves' hyperthyroidism. CDR3 in amino acids: CASTATPTISGANVLTF. Written as DNA, the CDR3 is TGTGCCAGCACCGCCACTCCTACGATCTCTGGGGCCAACGTCCTGACTTTC.